This passage covers 25 T cell receptor beta chains from one sample sequenced in a study of CD8 T cells in ankylosing spondylitis. MiXCR, run by TCRdb on the 5' RACE reads, gives a single entry per CDR3 protein. The sample holds about 250,000 distinct CDR3 sequences, around 32% seen once. The sample taken for sequencing was blood, either unsorted or a sorted T cell fraction (not recorded which). These receptors were obtained from a male donor with ankylosing spondylitis or in good health (not recorded which).

The chain carries TRBV27 and TRBJ2-7; the match to TRBD2 covers 7 bases. The length of the CDR3 is 16 residues. The V and J ends lost 5 bases and 6 bases, in that order; junction bases with no gene match: 16. Germline CDR1 and CDR2: MNHEY and SMNVEV (reference sequence). The CDR3 sequence: CASSPTPGRVRVEQYF. The CDR3 DNA sequence: TGTGCCAGCAGTCCTACCCCAGGGAGGGTACGGGTCGAGCAGTACTTC.

The chain is built from TRBV4-2 and TRBJ2-1; D gene uncertain. The germline CDR1 and CDR2 sequences are LGHNA and YNFKEQ. This CDR3 has 14 amino acids. The V and J ends lost 0 bases and 4 bases respectively, with 7 bases between them. CDR3 sequence reads: CASSQDASYNEQFF. The CDR3, as DNA: TGTGCCAGCAGCCAAGACGCCTCTTACAATGAGCAGTTCTTC.

The chain recombines TRBV7-8 with TRBJ1-2; possibly TRBD1 for D (6 bases). Trimming took 0 bases from V and 4 from J, leaving 12 bases between them. CDR1 and CDR2 from the germline V gene are SGHVS and FQNEAQ. This CDR3 has 15 residues. The CDR3 sequence is CASSLAGGISYGYTF. DNA of the CDR3: TGTGCCAGCAGCTTAGCAGGGGGGATATCCTATGGCTACACCTTC.

The chain employs TRBV9 and TRBJ2-1; D is uncertain. Germline assignment: CDR1 SGDLS and CDR2 YYNGEE. The CDR3 is made up of 16 amino acids. The germline V and J ends were trimmed by 1 base and 0 bases, with 11 bases remaining between them. The CDR3 here is CASSVNGLLSYNEQFF. CDR3 bases: TGTGCCAGCAGCGTAAACGGCCTCCTCTCCTACAATGAGCAGTTCTTC. Complete variable domain (other parts from reference TRBV9 and TRBJ2-1): DSGVTQTPKHLITATGQRVTLRCSPRSGDLSVYWYQQSLDQGLQFLIQYYNGEERAKGNILERFSAQQFPDLHSELNLSSLELGDSALYFCASSVNGLLSYNEQFFGPGTRLTVL.

In this sample, this clonotype turned up a few times. This sequence joins TRBV7-2 and TRBJ2-3; the D gene could be TRBD1 or TRBD2 (5 bases each). V was pared by 10 bases and J by 2 bases, with 19 bases between. The CDR3 is 15 amino acids. CDR1 is SGHTA and CDR2 is FQGNSA in the germline V gene. CDR3 coding DNA: TGTGCCAATAGACTTGGGGCTAGCTCCACAGATACGCAGTATTTT. Translated, it gives CANRLGASSTDTQYF.

The rearrangement joins TRBV20-1 to TRBJ2-3; D is unresolved. V shed 3 bases and J shed 0 bases, with 10 bases lying between them. This CDR3 region has 14 residues. Germline values: CDR1 DFQATT, CDR2 SNEGSKA (reference sequence). The chain's CDR3 is CSARDRPSTDTQYF. The CDR3 DNA is TGCAGTGCTAGGGACCGACCTAGCACAGATACGCAGTATTTT.

The chain links TRBV12-3 or TRBV12-4 to TRBJ2-7; possible D gene TRBD1, 6 bases. V dropped 4 bases and J dropped 3 bases, with 22 bases sitting between them. There are 17 residues in the CDR3. The CDR3 region has the DNA TGTGCCAGCAGTTCACCGGGACACCAAATCCACTACTACGAGCAGTACTTC. Protein product: CASSSPGHQIHYYEQYF.

This rearrangement joins TRBV12-3 or TRBV12-4 to TRBJ2-5; 7 bases match TRBD2. The V gene end was trimmed by 3 bases and the J gene end by 5 bases; junction bases not matched to a gene: 6. The CDR3 extends over 14 amino acids. For the CDR3, the DNA is TGTGCCAGCAGTTTTTCGGCGGGGGTGGAGACCCAGTACTTC. This sequence encodes CASSFSAGVETQYF.

The chain has TRBV4-2 and TRBJ2-3, with TRBD1 matching over 7 bases. With 4 bases clipped from V and 4 bases from J, the junction kept 8 bases outside the gene matches. The germline V gene encodes CDR1 LGHNA and CDR2 YNFKEQ. There are 15 residues in the CDR3. This CDR3 is CASSPGQEQADTQYF. CDR3 coding DNA: TGTGCCAGCAGCCCTGGACAGGAGCAGGCAGATACGCAGTATTTT.

J is TRBJ2-3 and V is TRBV4-2, with TRBD2 identical over 8 bases. CDR1 and CDR2 from the germline V gene are LGHNA and YNFKEQ. J lost 5 bases, V lost 1 base, and 5 bases had no gene match. This CDR3 has 15 residues. The CDR3 DNA sequence: TGTGCCAGCAGCCAAGTCCGGGGGGGGCAAGATACGCAGTATTTT. It encodes CASSQVRGGQDTQYF.

This clonotype was found many times. The V call is TRBV29-1, the J call TRBJ2-7, with D possibly matching TRBD1 (7 bases). Looked up from germline, CDR1 is SQVTM and CDR2 is ANQGSEA. V lost 4 bases, J lost 3 bases, and 19 bases lay in between. The CDR3 contains 15 residues. The CDR3 nucleotides read TGCAGCGTTGGGACAGGAGGGACTCCCAGCTACGAGCAGTACTTC. As protein: CSVGTGGTPSYEQYF.

This clonotype came up a few times. V usage is TRBV20-1 and J usage is TRBJ2-3, with 9 positions matching TRBD1. Germline CDR1 and CDR2: DFQATT and SNEGSKA (reference sequence). Losses at the gene ends were 5 bases for V and 2 bases for J; bases not matched to a gene: 8. CDR3 length: 15 amino acids. The CDR3 region has the DNA TGCAGTGCTTCCTTAGACAGGGGGGCCACAGATACGCAGTATTTT. Protein product: CSASLDRGATDTQYF.

This clonotype was observed many times. The rearrangement links TRBV10-3 to TRBJ2-5; D is undetermined. Trimming took off 0 bases at V and 2 bases at J, with 7 bases between the two ends. Germline V gene sequence: CDR1 ENHRY, CDR2 SYGVKD. The CDR3 totals 14 residues. CDR3: CAISESNSQETQYF. CDR3 coding DNA: TGTGCCATCAGTGAGTCGAACTCGCAAGAGACCCAGTACTTC.

V and J are TRBV20-1 and TRBJ1-4; TRBD1 matches at 12 bases. Germline V gives CDR1 DFQATT, CDR2 SNEGSKA (reference sequence). The ends lost 5 bases at V and 3 bases at J; junction bases unmatched: 10. The CDR3 covers 17 residues. This CDR3 is CSAFPGQGAAANEKLFF. The CDR3 DNA sequence: TGCAGTGCTTTCCCGGGACAGGGGGCGGCAGCTAATGAAAAACTGTTTTTT.

V gene TRBV4-1 combines with J gene TRBJ2-5; TRBD2 matches 11 bases. The CDR3 covers 15 residues. V shed 4 bases, J shed 3 bases, and the junction held 4 bases outside the gene matches. Per the germline V gene, CDR1 is MGHRA and CDR2 is YSYEKL. The CDR3: CASSLLAGDEETQYF. In DNA, the CDR3 is TGCGCCAGCAGCCTACTAGCGGGGGACGAAGAGACCCAGTACTTC.

This clonotype was seen many times. It is unclear where the CDR3 begins or ends on the DNA, so no DNA is shown, and the CDR3 is as TCRdb lists it. This chain links TRBV6-5 with TRBJ2-2; TRBD1 is the table's D call, not checked against the DNA. Germline-derived CDR1 and CDR2 are MNHEY and SVGAGI. The CDR3 is 16 amino acids in total, end residues counted. The CDR3: CASSSVLGVNTGELFF.

V and J are TRBV6-4 and TRBJ1-2, with 8 bases fitting TRBD1. This CDR3 contains 15 residues. J gave up 4 bases and V 5 bases, and 9 bases lay outside the gene matches. Germline-derived CDR1 and CDR2 are MRHNA and SNTAGT. The CDR3 protein is CASSPQGAIGYGYTF. CDR3 coding DNA: TGTGCCAGCAGTCCTCAGGGGGCGATCGGCTATGGCTACACCTTC.

In its sample, this clonotype was seen a few times. This chain uses TRBV7-2 with TRBJ2-7; no reliable D call. Germline-derived CDR1 and CDR2 are SGHTA and FQGNSA. V was clipped by 2 bases and J by 5 bases, with 13 bases between them. CDR3 length: 14 amino acids. The CDR3 sequence is CASSLRPRSNEQYF. CDR3 DNA sequence: TGTGCCAGCAGCTTACGACCCCGGTCCAACGAGCAGTACTTC.

The rearrangement links TRBV20-1 to TRBJ1-3; D gene unclear. The germline V gene has CDR1 DFQATT and CDR2 SNEGSKA (reference sequence). Trimming left V 7 bases short and J 1 base short, with 14 bases between. CDR3 length: 14 amino acids. The CDR3 region is CSGAEKSSGNTIYF. The CDR3 DNA reads TGCAGTGGAGCGGAGAAGTCTTCTGGAAACACCATATATTTT.

This chain joins TRBV6-1 and TRBJ1-5; no firm D call. Trimming removed 5 bases at V and 0 bases at J, with 8 bases between. Germline assignment: CDR1 MNHNS and CDR2 SASEGT. This CDR3 contains 14 residues. CDR3 coding DNA: TGTGCCAGCAGTCAGGTTTATAGCAATCAGCCCCAGCATTTT. Translated, it gives CASSQVYSNQPQHF.

The chain has TRBV12-3 or TRBV12-4 and TRBJ2-4; either TRBD1 or TRBD2 may supply D (5 bases each). The CDR3 covers 14 residues. V shed 7 bases and J shed 2 bases, with 12 bases lying between them. CDR3 in amino acids: CASNIQGPKNIQYF. The CDR3 DNA reads as TGTGCCAGCAATATTCAGGGACCCAAAAACATTCAGTACTTC.

This clonotype was detected only a few times. The chain carries TRBV20-1 and TRBJ2-2, with D perhaps TRBD2 (7 bases). The CDR3 loop spans 13 amino acids. Between the trimmed V and J ends, which lost 7 bases and 6 bases, there was a span of 15 bases. CDR1 is DFQATT and CDR2 is SNEGSKA in the germline V gene (reference sequence). In DNA form, the CDR3 reads TGCAGTGTTGGGGGGGGCTTCGCCGGGGAGCTGTTTTTT. Its protein product is CSVGGGFAGELFF.

This clonotype was detected many times. V and J are TRBV20-1 and TRBJ2-5; weak D call: TRBD2 (6 bases). The CDR3 sequence is 13 residues long. V was pared by 1 base and J by 5 bases, with 11 bases between. CDR1 is DFQATT, CDR2 SNEGSKA, per germline (reference sequence). In DNA form, the CDR3 reads TGCAGTGCTAGAGTGGGGGGATCGGAGACCCAGTACTTC. Encoded protein: CSARVGGSETQYF.

J is TRBJ1-1 and V is TRBV4-2; no clear D gene. The germline V and J ends were trimmed by 1 base and 0 bases, with 12 bases remaining between them. This CDR3 spans 16 amino acids. CDR1 is LGHNA, CDR2 YNFKEQ, per germline. The CDR3 nucleotides read TGTGCCAGCAGCCAAGCAGGTGCAGGAATGAACACTGAAGCTTTCTTT. Its translation is CASSQAGAGMNTEAFF.

This clonotype was counted only a few times. This chain joins TRBV29-1 and TRBJ2-1; 9 positions agree with TRBD2. The V segment lost 7 bases and the J segment 8 bases; nucleotides outside the gene matches: 6. The CDR3 has 12 amino acids. Germline assignment: CDR1 SQVTM and CDR2 ANQGSEA. CDR3 in DNA: TGCAGCGCGCCGGGACTAGCTTATGAGCAGTTCTTC. This encodes CSAPGLAYEQFF.